This entry is about one T cell receptor (beta chain). Its antigen specificity is not known. No base quality values were provided; no much bigger clone lies one nucleotide off. The sample originates from a study of cytomegalovirus exposure and HLA in healthy donors (dated by TCRdb to 2017 to 2019). Background on the whole study: According to a later analysis, the approximately 130 validation repertoires were produced on the same platform as the 666 repertoires of the first cohort. The study aimed to test whether signatures of past pathogen exposure could be identified by cataloging public T cell receptors. Along with the 666-subject first cohort, a separate validation cohort of over a hundred different subjects was used. To predict cytomegalovirus infection status, the study combined high-throughput TCR immunosequencing, statistical association of individual TCRs with disease status, and machine learning. Overall study results and their limits: A later analysis lacked HLA typing for the validation cohort, so it scored co-occurrence in that cohort across all 120 or so repertoires. In a later analysis, TCRs clustered in the first cohort were found to also tend to co-occur in the roughly 120 validation repertoires, with approximately 95% of cluster scores above 0. In the study, some 160 TCR beta chains were listed as associated with cytomegalovirus. A few of the identified cytomegalovirus-associated TCR beta chains were confirmed in vitro to be specific for cytomegalovirus antigens. According to the authors, the approach could potentially be generalized to other disease states and immunological phenotypes. Most TCR sequences were seen in very few donors, while some public TCRs were found in many individuals. The classifier was reported to diagnose cytomegalovirus status with high specificity and sensitivity in both the original and validation cohorts.

Donors formed part of the validation cohort, which comprised over a hundred subjects and was distinct from the first cohort of 550 to 850 subjects. The germline V gene supplies CDR1 MDHEN and CDR2 SYDVKM. Between the V and J ends, shortened by 4 bases and 1 base respectively, the junction contains 8 bases. The CDR3 contains 13 residues, cysteine and phenylalanine counted. Just the 39-base CDR3 DNA is kept, in frame starting at base 1. The library was built by means of the immunoSEQ multiplex PCR assay. In the authors' own workflow: A statistical classification framework was built to diagnose cytomegalovirus status from the catalog of TCR beta chain sequences. As stored in TCRdb, this immuneACCESS dataset retains in-frame rearrangements with V and J assigned. A fraction of the clones does not appear; measured against another copy, unresolved V genes explain less than half of the discrepancy, and the remainder lacks a known reason. Clone size and V and J calls were adopted from that table, with D and trimming inferred from the DNA. In all, the sample holds under 75,000 clones, and approximately 96% of those were seen once. The ten largest clones take up roughly 1.5% of the sample.

The clonotype was recovered from a woman between 18 and 29 years old in good health and CMV-seropositive. Sequencing used PBMCs. The receptor chain draws on TRBV28 and TRBJ2-7; no D gene can be assigned with confidence. The CDR3 amino acid sequence is: CASSWSISYEQYF. The DNA is TGTGCCAGCAGTTGGAGTATATCCTACGAGCAGTACTTC. The CDR3 plus the reference TRBV28 and TRBJ2-7 genes for the other parts give the full variable domain: DVKVTQSSRYLVKRTGEKVFLECVQDMDHENMFWYRQDPGLGLRLIYFSYDVKMKEKGDIPEGYSVSREKKERFSLILESASTNQTSMYLCASSWSISYEQYFGPGTRLTVT.